Shown below are 20 T cell receptor beta chains from a single sample sequenced in a study of OX40 agonist ivuxolimab in advanced cancers. Profiled with immunoSEQ multiplex PCR; TCRdb holds only in-frame clones, not every one. The sample shows roughly 61,000 clones, roughly 87% of them seen only once. The sequencing used CD4+ or CD8+ T cells sorted from blood, collected in a trial of the OX40 agonist ivuxolimab. The source is an adult with an advanced solid tumor such as melanoma, head and neck, liver or kidney cancer.

This clone was seen just once. The chain recombines TRBV9 with TRBJ2-1; 7 bases match TRBD2. The junction had 13 bases not matched to a gene; V was cut back by 4 bases and J by 9 bases. The germline CDR1 and CDR2 sequences are SGDLS and YYNGEE. The CDR3 has 15 residues. The CDR3 protein is CASSPIGGGHGEQFF. For the CDR3, the DNA is TGTGCCAGCAGCCCAATCGGGGGAGGGCACGGTGAGCAGTTCTTC.

The chain combines TRBV5-8 with TRBJ2-1, with 10 bases fitting TRBD2. V lost 2 bases and J lost 2; bases outside the gene matches: 1. This CDR3 spans 15 amino acids. Germline values: CDR1 SGHTS, CDR2 YDEGEE. The chain's CDR3 is CASSFSGRPYNEQFF. For the CDR3, the DNA is TGTGCCAGCAGCTTTAGCGGGAGGCCCTACAATGAGCAGTTCTTC.

This chain links TRBV21-1 with TRBJ2-5. TRBV21-1 is reported as a pseudogene. The CDR3 runs to 14 residues. This CDR3 reads CASSKGQGGETQYF. CDR3 sequence (DNA): TGTGCCAGCAGCAAGGGGCAGGGCGGGGAGACCCAGTACTTC.

This sequence joins TRBV13 and TRBJ2-5; D is undetermined. V lost 3 bases, J lost 1 base, and 6 bases lay in between. Looked up from germline, CDR1 is PRHDT and CDR2 is FYEKMQ (reference sequence). The CDR3 covers 13 residues. As DNA, the CDR3 is TGTGCCAGCAGCTTGCAGGTCCAAGAGACCCAGTACTTC. This gives the protein CASSLQVQETQYF.

This chain links TRBV6-6 with TRBJ1-6; the D gene is possibly TRBD1 (5 bases). Germline CDR1 and CDR2: MNHNY and SVGAGI (reference sequence). The CDR3 covers 13 residues. Trimming took off 7 bases at V and 10 bases at J, with 14 bases between the two ends. Here the CDR3 DNA reads TGTGCCAGCACCCAGAGTAGGGGCTCACCCCTCCACTTT. Its protein is CASTQSRGSPLHF.

This clone has only a few counts. The gene calls are TRBV11-2 and TRBJ1-1, with no clear D. Per the germline V gene, CDR1 is SGHAT and CDR2 is FQNNGV. The CDR3 contains 11 residues. The V end lost 5 bases, the J end lost 3 bases, and 4 bases lay between the germline ends. The CDR3 DNA follows: TGTGCCAGCAGCCAGGACACTGAAGCTTTCTTT. It yields the protein CASSQDTEAFF. The variable domain in full, completed from reference TRBV11-2 and TRBJ1-1, reads EAGVAQSPRYKIIEKRQSVAFWCNPISGHATLYWYQQILGQGPKLLIQFQNNGVVDDSQLPKDRFSAERLKGVDSTLKIQPAKLEDSAVYLCASSQDTEAFFGQGTRLTVV.

The chain combines TRBV18 with TRBJ2-5; no firm D call. Germline-derived CDR1 and CDR2 are KGHSH and LQKENI. V was clipped by 3 bases and J by 5 bases, with 10 bases between them. The length of the CDR3 is 13 residues. The CDR3 is CASSPRRTETQYF. The CDR3 DNA reads TGTGCCAGCTCACCTCGGAGAACGGAGACCCAGTACTTC. The variable domain in full, completed from reference TRBV18 and TRBJ2-5, reads NAGVMQNPRHLVRRRGQEARLRCSPMKGHSHVYWYRQLPEEGLKFMVYLQKENIIDESGMPKERFSAEFPKEGPSILRIQQVVRGDSAAYFCASSPRRTETQYFGPGTRLLVL.

This chain joins TRBV6-1 and TRBJ1-2, with 12 bases aligning to TRBD1. Germline-derived CDR1 and CDR2 are MNHNS and SASEGT. Trimming removed 8 bases from V and 5 bases from J; junction bases left unmatched: 6. The CDR3 contains 14 residues. In DNA form, the CDR3 reads TGTGCCAGCCGGGACAGGGGGCTTGGTTATGGCTACACCTTC. Translating it yields CASRDRGLGYGYTF.

This clone showed up just once. The gene calls are TRBV5-1 and TRBJ2-1; 7 positions match TRBD2. Germline V lookup: CDR1 SGHRS, CDR2 YFSETQ. Losses at the gene ends were 4 bases for V and 4 bases for J; bases not matched to a gene: 14. CDR3 size: 17 residues. This CDR3 reads CASSDLRAGDLYNEQFF. For the CDR3, the DNA is TGCGCCAGCAGCGACCTACGGGCGGGGGACCTTTACAATGAGCAGTTCTTC. Full variable domain (remainder filled in from reference TRBV5-1 and TRBJ2-1): KAGVTQTPRYLIKTRGQQVTLSCSPISGHRSVSWYQQTPGQGLQFLFEYFSETQRNKGNFPGRFSGRQFSNSRSEMNVSTLELGDSALYLCASSDLRAGDLYNEQFFGPGTRLTVL.

V is TRBV9 and J is TRBJ2-1, with 8 bases lining up with TRBD2. This CDR3 is 14 amino acids long. Trimming cost V 2 bases and J 8 bases; bases outside gene matches: 6. Germline-derived CDR1 and CDR2 are SGDLS and YYNGEE. In nucleotides, the CDR3 is TGTGCCAGCAGCGTGGGACTAGAAACCCATGAGCAGTTCTTC. Translated: CASSVGLETHEQFF.

The V gene is TRBV6-1, the J gene TRBJ1-5; possibly TRBD1 for D (6 bases). Germline V gene lookup returns CDR1 MNHNS and CDR2 SASEGT. The CDR3 runs to 15 residues. V was clipped by 3 bases and J by 0 bases, with 9 bases between them. In nucleotides, the CDR3 is TGTGCCAGCAGTGATTGGGGACATAGCAATCAGCCCCAGCATTTT. Encoded protein: CASSDWGHSNQPQHF.

The chain recombines TRBV6-5 with TRBJ2-7; the match to TRBD2 covers 12 bases. V trimming: 4 bases; J trimming: 6 bases; junction bases outside the gene matches: 7. The CDR3 is 15 residues long. The V gene's germline CDR1 is MNHEY and CDR2 SVGAGI. CDR3 coding DNA: TGTGCCAGCAGTTCCCTAGCGGGGGGGGCCCGCGAGCAGTACTTC. Protein: CASSSLAGGAREQYF.

This sequence joins TRBV29-1 and TRBJ1-1, with D possibly matching TRBD1 (6 bases). Germline values: CDR1 SQVTM, CDR2 ANQGSEA. This CDR3 is 12 amino acids long. The V end was cut by 7 bases, the J end by 6 bases, with 15 bases between. The CDR3 loop reads CSATDRFAEAFF. DNA for the CDR3: TGCAGCGCCACCGACAGGTTCGCTGAAGCTTTCTTT.

This sequence joins TRBV6-1 and TRBJ2-2; D ambiguous. V dropped 5 bases and J dropped 2 bases, with 9 bases sitting between them. This CDR3 comprises 14 residues. CDR1 is MNHNS and CDR2 is SASEGT in the germline V gene. The CDR3, as DNA: TGTGCCAGCAGTTGGAAAGAAAACACCGGGGAGCTGTTTTTT. As protein: CASSWKENTGELFF.

The gene calls are TRBV14 and TRBJ2-2; tentatively, D is TRBD1 or TRBD2 (5 bases each). V was cut by 4 bases and J by 3 bases, with 12 bases left in between. The germline gives CDR1 SGHDN, CDR2 FVKESK. This CDR3 contains 15 residues. The CDR3 spells CASSLRDRYTGELFF. CDR3 DNA: TGTGCCAGCAGCCTTAGGGACCGATACACCGGGGAGCTGTTTTTT.

The chain is built from TRBV6-5 and TRBJ1-1; D may be TRBD1 (5 bases). CDR1 and CDR2 from the germline V gene are MNHEY and SVGAGI. Trimming left V 0 bases short and J 3 bases short, with 11 bases between. This CDR3 is 15 amino acids long. The CDR3 reads CASSYSQGGYTEAFF. The CDR3 region has the DNA TGTGCCAGCAGTTACTCGCAGGGAGGATACACTGAAGCTTTCTTT.

This chain uses TRBV5-1 with TRBJ2-6; 7 bases align to TRBD1. Germline CDR1 and CDR2: SGHRS and YFSETQ. J was trimmed by 2 bases and V by 4 bases; bases with no gene match: 3. CDR3 length: 15 residues. The chain's CDR3 is CASSEQGAGANVLTF. The CDR3, as DNA: TGCGCCAGCAGCGAGCAGGGGGCTGGGGCCAACGTCCTGACTTTC.

This chain links TRBV7-9 with TRBJ1-1; D unresolved. Between the trimmed V and J ends, which lost 1 base and 13 bases, there was a span of 13 bases. Looked up from germline, CDR1 is SEHNR and CDR2 is FQNEAQ (reference sequence). This CDR3 is 12 amino acids long. The CDR3: CASSLEGLVVFF. In nucleotides, the CDR3 is TGTGCCAGCAGCTTAGAAGGATTAGTCGTTTTCTTT.

V gene TRBV4-1 combines with J gene TRBJ2-1; 13 nucleotides line up with TRBD2. Losses at the gene ends were 1 base for V and 3 bases for J; bases not matched to a gene: 6. The germline CDR1 and CDR2 sequences are MGHRA and YSYEKL. The CDR3 covers 18 residues. CDR3 bases: TGCGCCAGCAGCCAAGGGGGACTAGCGGGATCCATCTACAATGAGCAGTTCTTC. Encoded protein: CASSQGGLAGSIYNEQFF.

The CDR3 loop is CASSPGRGGVFNEQFF. The CDR3, as DNA: TGTGCCAGCAGCCCGGGTAGGGGTGGGGTCTTTAATGAGCAGTTCTTC. This chain joins TRBV11-2 and TRBJ2-1, with D tentatively TRBD1 (5 bases). Germline assignment: CDR1 SGHAT and CDR2 FQNNGV. This CDR3 is built from 16 residues. V was trimmed by 5 bases and J by 7 bases, leaving 21 bases between them.